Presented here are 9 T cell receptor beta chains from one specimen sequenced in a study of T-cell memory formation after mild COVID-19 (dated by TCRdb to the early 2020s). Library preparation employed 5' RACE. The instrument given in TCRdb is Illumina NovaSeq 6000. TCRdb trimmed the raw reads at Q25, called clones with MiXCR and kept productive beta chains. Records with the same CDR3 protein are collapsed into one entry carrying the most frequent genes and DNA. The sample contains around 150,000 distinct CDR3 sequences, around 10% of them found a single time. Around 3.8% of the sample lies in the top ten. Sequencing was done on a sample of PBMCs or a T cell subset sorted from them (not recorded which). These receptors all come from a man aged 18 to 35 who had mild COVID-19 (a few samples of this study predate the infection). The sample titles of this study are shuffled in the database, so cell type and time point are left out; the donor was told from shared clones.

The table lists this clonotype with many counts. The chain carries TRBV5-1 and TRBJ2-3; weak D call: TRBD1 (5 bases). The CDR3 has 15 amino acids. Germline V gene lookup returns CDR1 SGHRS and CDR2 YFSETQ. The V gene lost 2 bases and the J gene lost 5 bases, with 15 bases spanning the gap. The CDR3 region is CASSFKGSVEDTQYF. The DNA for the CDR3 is TGCGCCAGCAGCTTTAAGGGGTCGGTGGAAGATACGCAGTATTTT.

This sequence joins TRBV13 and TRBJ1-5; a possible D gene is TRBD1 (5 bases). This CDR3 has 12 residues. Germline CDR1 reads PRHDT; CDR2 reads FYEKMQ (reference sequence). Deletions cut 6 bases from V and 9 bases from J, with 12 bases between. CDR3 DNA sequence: TGTGCCAGCAGGGGGGACCGCGGGCCCCAGCATTTT. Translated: CASRGDRGPQHF. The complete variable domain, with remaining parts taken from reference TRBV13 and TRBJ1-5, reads AAGVIQSPRHLIKEKRETATLKCYPIPRHDTVYWYQQGPGQDPQFLISFYEKMQSDKGSIPDRFSAQQFSDYHSELNMSSLELGDSALYFCASRGDRGPQHFGDGTRLSIL.

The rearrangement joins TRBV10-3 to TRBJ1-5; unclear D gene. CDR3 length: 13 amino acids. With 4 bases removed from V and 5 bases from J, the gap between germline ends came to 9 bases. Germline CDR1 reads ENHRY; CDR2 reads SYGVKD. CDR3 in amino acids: CAISVSPDQPQHF. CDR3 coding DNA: TGTGCCATCAGTGTATCTCCGGATCAGCCCCAGCATTTT.

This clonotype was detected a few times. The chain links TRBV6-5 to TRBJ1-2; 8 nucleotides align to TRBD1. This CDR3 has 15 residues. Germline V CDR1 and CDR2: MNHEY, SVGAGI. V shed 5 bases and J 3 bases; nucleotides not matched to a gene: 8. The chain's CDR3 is CASSPKTGDHYGYTF. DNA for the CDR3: TGTGCCAGCAGTCCTAAGACAGGGGACCACTATGGCTACACCTTC.

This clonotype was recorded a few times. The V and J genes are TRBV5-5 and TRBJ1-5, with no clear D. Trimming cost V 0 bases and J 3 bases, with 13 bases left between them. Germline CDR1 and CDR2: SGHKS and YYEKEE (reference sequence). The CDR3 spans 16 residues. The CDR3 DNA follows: TGTGCCAGCAGCTTGGGGGTCCCGACCCCCAATCAGCCCCAGCATTTT. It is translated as CASSLGVPTPNQPQHF.

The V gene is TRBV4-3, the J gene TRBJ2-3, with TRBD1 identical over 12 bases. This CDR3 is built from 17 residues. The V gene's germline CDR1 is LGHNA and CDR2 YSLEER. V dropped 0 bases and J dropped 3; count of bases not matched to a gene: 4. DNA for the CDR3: TGCGCCAGCAGCCAAGAGCCGGGACAGGGGGCAACAGATACGCAGTATTTT. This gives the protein CASSQEPGQGATDTQYF.

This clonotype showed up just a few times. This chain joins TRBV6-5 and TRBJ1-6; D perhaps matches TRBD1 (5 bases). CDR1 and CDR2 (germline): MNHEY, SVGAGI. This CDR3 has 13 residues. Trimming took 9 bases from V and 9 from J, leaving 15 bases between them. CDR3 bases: TGTGCCAGTCGGGTAGGGGTGAGTTCACCCCTCCACTTT. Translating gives CASRVGVSSPLHF.

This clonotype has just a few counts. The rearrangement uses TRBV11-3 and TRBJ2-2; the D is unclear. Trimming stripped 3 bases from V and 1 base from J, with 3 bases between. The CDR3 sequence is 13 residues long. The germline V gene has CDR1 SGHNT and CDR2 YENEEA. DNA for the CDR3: TGTGCCAGCAGCTTTATGAACACCGGGGAGCTGTTTTTT. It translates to CASSFMNTGELFF.

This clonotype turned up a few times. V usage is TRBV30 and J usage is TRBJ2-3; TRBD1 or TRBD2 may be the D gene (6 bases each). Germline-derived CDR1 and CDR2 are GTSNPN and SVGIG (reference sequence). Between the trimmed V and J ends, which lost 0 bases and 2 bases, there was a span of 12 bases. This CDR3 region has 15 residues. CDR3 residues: CAWSVRGLVTDTQYF. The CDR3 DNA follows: TGTGCCTGGAGTGTACGGGGGCTAGTCACAGATACGCAGTATTTT.